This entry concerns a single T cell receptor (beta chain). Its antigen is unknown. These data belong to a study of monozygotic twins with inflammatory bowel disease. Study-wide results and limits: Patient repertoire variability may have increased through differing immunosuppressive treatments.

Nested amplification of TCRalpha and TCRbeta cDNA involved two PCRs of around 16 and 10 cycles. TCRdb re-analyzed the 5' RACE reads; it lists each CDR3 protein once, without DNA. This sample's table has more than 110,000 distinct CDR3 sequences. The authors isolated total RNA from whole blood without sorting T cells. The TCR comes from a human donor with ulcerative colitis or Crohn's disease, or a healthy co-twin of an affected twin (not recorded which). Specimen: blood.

The CDR3 spells CASSDGAIQETQYF. V gene TRBV25-1 combines with J gene TRBJ2-5; as DNA is missing, the TRBD1 call by TCRdb cannot be tested. Looked up from germline, CDR1 is MGHDK and CDR2 is SYGVNS. CDR3 length equals 14 residues.